This TCR beta chain originates from a study of pediatric ulcerative colitis. Study-wide points: All ulcerative colitis patients, but no controls, carried a couple of rectal clonotypes.

This clone turned up a few times. Its antigen is unknown. Generated by immunoSEQ multiplex PCR, the TCRdb table keeps only in-frame clones and is missing some. The sample carries 15,000 to 20,000 clones, roughly three quarters recorded once. The CDR3 has 14 amino acids. The germline gives CDR1 MNHNS, CDR2 SASEGT. Trimming left V 7 bases short and J 5 bases short, with 12 bases between. The rectum was sampled with one to two pinch biopsies at colonoscopy. The receptor comes from a boy younger than 18 who was a control in a study of pediatric ulcerative colitis. V gene TRBV6-1 combines with J gene TRBJ1-6; a possible D gene is TRBD1 (6 bases). Sequences were obtained from gut tissue. Here the CDR3 reads CASILRTDNSPLHF. The DNA of the CDR3 is TGTGCCAGCATCCTAAGGACAGATAATTCACCCCTCCACTTT.